This T cell receptor (beta chain) was obtained from a study of CD8 T cells in ankylosing spondylitis. TCRdb redid the calling of the 5' RACE reads with MiXCR, one entry per CDR3 protein. Of 250,000 to 400,000 distinct CDR3 sequences detected, roughly 10% appear once; the ten largest clones hold roughly 9.1%. This clonotype was seen many times. The antigen is not known. Whole-study results and caveats: The study identified a TCR beta motif of roughly eight highly homologous variants that appeared characteristic of ankylosing spondylitis blood. Disease-linked clones reportedly concentrated significantly in matched ankylosing spondylitis synovial fluid.

The origin of this receptor is a female donor with ankylosing spondylitis or in good health (not recorded which). Source material: blood, either unsorted or a sorted T cell fraction (not recorded which).

The chain's CDR3 is CASRWGGQGAGELFF. The CDR3 region has the DNA TGTGCCAGCAGATGGGGGGGACAGGGCGCCGGGGAGCTGTTTTTT. The V gene is TRBV28, the J gene TRBJ2-2; TRBD1 aligns across 9 bases. The CDR3 totals 15 residues. CDR1 and CDR2 from the germline V gene are MDHEN and SYDVKM. With 6 bases clipped from V and 6 bases from J, the junction kept 8 bases outside the gene matches.